This is a list of T cell receptor beta chains from one sample in a study of CD8+CD57+ T cells in acquired aplastic anemia. TCRdb reanalysed the reads using MiXCR and keeps one entry per CDR3 protein. Seen here are around 180,000 distinct CDR3 sequences, around 50% observed once, and the top ten hold 10% to 15%. Source material: sorted CD4+, CD8+, or CD8+CD57+ T cells (not recorded which) from PBMCs. These receptors originate from a human donor with aplastic anemia. CDR3s leave out the opening cysteine and the closing phenylalanine or tryptophan. A D gene is named only where the DNA matches it firmly.

V gene	D gene	J gene	CDR3 protein
TRBV20-1	.	TRBJ2-1	SATRERAYNEQF
TRBV7-6	.	TRBJ1-1	ASSSGVGRTEAF
TRBV2	.	TRBJ1-5	ASGLEGSNQPQH
TRBV20-1	.	TRBJ1-6	SACGQGNNSPLH
TRBV24-1	.	TRBJ2-5	ATSSGQKETQY
TRBV29-1	.	TRBJ1-2	SVEGGVDYGYT
TRBV10-1	.	TRBJ2-7	ASSEYRVYEQY
TRBV6-5	.	TRBJ1-6	ASSYSTTGLGSPLH
TRBV10-3	.	TRBJ2-1	ASSEARQGSSYNEQF
TRBV2	TRBD2	TRBJ2-1	ASTLAGYNEQF
TRBV27	.	TRBJ1-2	ASGNLPEKTRGYT
TRBV6-5	.	TRBJ1-6	ASTLRSSYNSPLH
TRBV7-8	.	TRBJ1-4	AWTLGEPNEKLF
TRBV11-1	TRBD2	TRBJ2-3	ASSPSGRGDTDTQY
TRBV24-1	.	TRBJ2-3	ATSDSSWAQY
TRBV24-1	.	TRBJ1-3	ATSDPTEAGNTIY
TRBV29-1	TRBD1	TRBJ2-3	SAALGQGTDTQY
TRBV2	.	TRBJ1-3	ASSEMGNSGNTIY
TRBV24-1	.	TRBJ2-3	ATSDLFTDTQY
TRBV11-1	.	TRBJ2-5	ASSLDGGGQETQY
TRBV7-7	TRBD2	TRBJ2-5	ASSLGEGLGSRDQETQY
TRBV18	.	TRBJ1-2	ASSTEGPNYGYT
TRBV9	TRBD2	TRBJ2-3	ASSTTMRGAPTDTQY
TRBV7-3	TRBD2	TRBJ2-1	ASSSLAGGRGEQF
TRBV11-1	TRBD1	TRBJ1-2	ASSPILKLRDRGGYGYT
TRBV24-1	.	TRBJ2-2	ATSRGGTNTGELF
TRBV6-1	.	TRBJ1-2	ASENPNYGYT
TRBV28	.	TRBJ1-1	ASSLSGAGRAEAF
TRBV5-1	.	TRBJ2-2	ASSFSLNTGGLF
TRBV11-2	.	TRBJ1-6	ASSHLLMGDGSPLH
TRBV24-1	TRBD1	TRBJ2-1	ATGSGQGGRNEQF
TRBV10-3	TRBD1	TRBJ1-6	ANSPGQGAASPLH
TRBV29-1	.	TRBJ1-1	SARNTEAF
TRBV2	.	TRBJ1-4	ASSEQGPTNEKLF
TRBV7-9	TRBD1	TRBJ2-3	ASSLGQATDTQY
TRBV6-2/TRBV6-3	.	TRBJ1-2	ASSYSANYGYT
TRBV25-1	.	TRBJ1-1	ASTLGIGGDTEAF
TRBV20-1	TRBD1	TRBJ1-6	SVIGQANNLPLH
TRBV9	TRBD2	TRBJ2-1	ASSNGGALSDEQF
TRBV7-9	.	TRBJ1-1	ASSFDDTEAF
TRBV7-6	.	TRBJ1-5	ASSREGAGGQPQH